One sample yielded the 10 T cell receptor beta chains listed below, sequenced in a study of spatial heterogeneity in lung cancer. MiXCR, applied by TCRdb to the 5' RACE reads, yields one record per CDR3 protein. The sample shows approximately 6,300 distinct CDR3 sequences, under 20% of them seen only once. Sample time point: sample taken at primary tumor resection. The starting material was normal lung tissue next to the tumor, obtained at surgery. These receptors came from a male donor with early-stage non-small cell lung cancer.

This clonotype is medium-sized by share. V usage is TRBV28 and J usage is TRBJ2-3, with D maybe TRBD1 (6 bases). V was shortened by 5 bases and J by 3 bases, with 15 bases between the two germline ends. The CDR3 runs to 15 residues. Per germline, CDR1 MDHEN and CDR2 SYDVKM. CDR3 nucleotide sequence: TGTGCCAGCAGTGAACAGGGCCTAGGGACAGATACGCAGTATTTT. Translating it yields CASSEQGLGTDTQYF.

This clonotype is medium-sized. The rearrangement joins TRBV12-3 or TRBV12-4 to TRBJ2-1; D is ambiguous. CDR3 length equals 14 residues. V lost 3 bases and J lost 9, with 15 bases in between. The CDR3 DNA reads TGTGCCAGCAGTTTCGGCACCGGAGTCCGTGAGCAGTTCTTC. Amino acid sequence: CASSFGTGVREQFF.

This clonotype appeared a few times. The chain is built from TRBV20-1 and TRBJ2-1; 11 nucleotides match TRBD2. This CDR3 spans 14 amino acids. Germline CDR1 is DFQATT and CDR2 is SNEGSKA (reference sequence). The J segment lost 10 bases and the V segment lost 5 bases, leaving 10 bases of the junction unmatched. The CDR3 region has the DNA TGCAGTGCTTCGCCGCTAGCGGGAGGAAAAGAGCAGTTCTTC. This gives the protein CSASPLAGGKEQFF.

This clonotype was seen more than once but under ten times. The chain has TRBV28 and TRBJ2-5; tentative D call: TRBD1 (5 bases). V was trimmed by 4 bases and J by 4 bases, leaving 13 bases between them. The CDR3 runs to 14 residues. CDR1 and CDR2 (germline): MDHEN, SYDVKM. The CDR3 bases are TGTGCCAGCAGTTCAGGGAATTCTAGAGAGACCCAGTACTTC. Translation: CASSSGNSRETQYF.

J is TRBJ1-5 and V is TRBV12-3 or TRBV12-4; D uncertain. With 3 bases removed from V and 3 bases from J, the gap between germline ends came to 6 bases. The CDR3 contains 13 residues. The CDR3 DNA follows: TGTGCCAGCAGTTTGTTGGTCAATCAGCCCCAGCATTTT. This gives the protein CASSLLVNQPQHF.

This clonotype occurred a few times. The CDR3 sequence is CASSQDSLAEQYF. For the CDR3, the DNA is TGTGCCAGCAGCCAAGATTCCCTAGCGGAGCAGTACTTC. The chain recombines TRBV3-1 with TRBJ2-7; D may be TRBD2 (6 bases). CDR3 length: 13 residues. V gave up 0 bases and J gave up 7 bases, with 10 bases separating them. CDR1 LGHDT and CDR2 YNNKEL come from the germline V gene (reference sequence).

By proportion, this clonotype is medium-sized (0.01 to 0.1%). V and J are TRBV27 and TRBJ1-5; a possible D gene is TRBD1 (6 bases). V gave up 5 bases and J gave up 8 bases, with 22 bases separating them. This CDR3 has 16 amino acids. Germline CDR1 and CDR2: MNHEY and SMNVEV (reference sequence). CDR3 region: CASSPADGTGWKPQHF. The CDR3 DNA follows: TGTGCCAGCAGTCCCGCAGACGGAACAGGGTGGAAGCCCCAGCATTTT.

Within the sample, this clonotype is medium-sized. The chain recombines TRBV11-2 with TRBJ2-3, with D unresolved. This CDR3 comprises 13 residues. Germline V CDR1 and CDR2: SGHAT, FQNNGV. The V and J ends lost 5 bases and 3 bases respectively, with 9 bases between them. This chain's CDR3 is CASSQPRTDTQYF. The DNA of the CDR3 is TGTGCCAGCAGCCAACCCCGGACAGATACGCAGTATTTT.

This clonotype appeared a few times. This CDR3 reads CASSLRDRVTDTQYF. The DNA of the CDR3 is TGTGCCAGCAGTCTCCGGGACAGGGTCACAGATACGCAGTATTTT. The gene calls are TRBV6-5 and TRBJ2-3; 9 nucleotides match TRBD1. The CDR3 extends over 15 amino acids. From germline, CDR1 is MNHEY and CDR2 SVGAGI. V was clipped by 5 bases and J by 2 bases; unmatched bases: 5.

Ten or more counts support this clonotype. The rearrangement uses TRBV20-1 and TRBJ2-1; TRBD2 matches at 10 bases. Per germline, CDR1 DFQATT and CDR2 SNEGSKA (reference sequence). The ends lost 3 bases at V and 7 bases at J; junction bases unmatched: 3. The CDR3 has 13 amino acids. The CDR3 is CSARWTSGNEQFF. Written as DNA, the CDR3 is TGCAGTGCTAGGTGGACTAGCGGTAATGAGCAGTTCTTC.